These T cell receptor beta chains were read from a single sample in a study of T cell clonotyping in hematopoietic cell transplantation. The method was immunoSEQ multiplex PCR; TCRdb's version includes in-frame clones alone and lacks a portion of them. The repertoire holds some 11,000 clones, around half seen once, with over 7% in the top ten. The specimen was PBMCs, collected 30 days after allogeneic stem cell transplant. These receptors all come from a male patient between 50 and 60 years old who had an allogeneic stem cell transplant from an unrelated donor, so the T cells may come from the graft donor. Some clones in this sample may be carry-over from other donors' samples. The CDR3 runs from the conserved cysteine through the conserved F or W. The order of the fields is J gene, clone size, D gene, V gene, CDR3 protein, CDR3 DNA. The D gene is left open where the match is weak. The listing skips clone size in some rows; elsewhere it reads once, few, many or a size class.

>TRBJ1-6|few|.|TRBV6-5
CASSLSRENSPLHF
TGTGCCAGCAGTTTATCCAGGGAGAATTCACCCCTCCACTTT
>TRBJ2-3|.|.|TRBV5-6
CASSLAGGTGSGYF
TGTGCCAGCAGCTTGGCGGGGGGGACAGGGTCGGGGTATTTT
>TRBJ1-1|.|.|TRBV29-1
CSVGQIRALNTEAFF
TGCAGCGTTGGACAGATTAGAGCACTGAACACTGAAGCTTTCTTT
>TRBJ2-7|.|.|TRBV5-6
CASSLTGNEQYF
TGTGCCAGCAGCTTGACAGGGAACGAGCAGTACTTC
>TRBJ2-5|.|.|TRBV5-1
CASSPGETQYF
TGCGCCAGCAGCCCGGGAGAGACCCAGTACTTC
>TRBJ2-3|few|.|TRBV30
CAWSLSTDTQYF
TGTGCCTGGAGTCTTTCCACAGATACGCAGTATTTT
>TRBJ2-7|.|.|TRBV5-1
CASSPGERFSHEQYF
TGCGCCAGCAGTCCAGGGGAGAGATTTAGCCACGAGCAGTACTTC
>TRBJ2-2|.|.|TRBV30
CAWSTRPTNTGELFF
TGTGCCTGGAGTACTCGGCCCACGAACACCGGGGAGCTGTTTTTT
>TRBJ2-3|.|.|TRBV29-1
CSVASGATDTQYF
TGCAGCGTTGCATCAGGGGCGACAGATACGCAGTATTTT
>TRBJ2-3|.|.|TRBV9
CASSTGDRVRTDTQYF
TGTGCCAGCAGCACCGGTGACCGGGTCCGCACAGATACGCAGTATTTT
>TRBJ1-1|.|.|TRBV29-1
CSAQGRGATEAFF
TGCAGCGCCCAAGGGAGGGGGGCGACTGAAGCTTTCTTT
>TRBJ1-1|few|.|TRBV4-1
CASSHRDGGTEAFF
TGCGCCAGCAGCCACCGGGACGGAGGCACTGAAGCTTTCTTT
>TRBJ2-3|once|.|TRBV4-2
CASSQDSQGTQYF
TGTGCCAGCAGCCAAGATTCACAGGGTACGCAGTATTTT
>TRBJ1-4|.|.|TRBV7-9
CASSLGQDDATNEKLFF
TGTGCCAGCAGCTTAGGACAGGACGATGCAACTAATGAAAAACTGTTTTTT
>TRBJ1-6|large|TRBD1|TRBV5-4
CASSLGDRHSPLHF
TGTGCCAGCAGCTTGGGGGACAGACATTCACCCCTCCACTTT
>TRBJ2-5|.|TRBD2|TRBV30
CAWRLAGWETQYF
TGTGCCTGGAGACTAGCGGGATGGGAGACCCAGTACTTC
>TRBJ2-7|few|TRBD1|TRBV5-6
CASSGRTGVWNEQYF
TGTGCCAGCAGCGGGAGGACAGGGGTTTGGAACGAGCAGTACTTC